The text below deals with one T cell receptor (beta chain). The target antigen is unknown. The assay was immunoSEQ multiplex PCR, and TCRdb's table has in-frame clones only and misses some. The top ten hold 6.5% to 9% of the sample, which has 90,000 to 150,000 clones, roughly 90% seen once. The data stem from a study of T cell responses to AZD1222 COVID-19 vaccine. The study, taken as a whole, reports: Only five to seven individuals given AZD1222 were seropositive at baseline.

The V and J ends lost 8 bases and 1 base, in that order; junction bases with no gene match: 2. Germline CDR1 reads MDHEN; CDR2 reads SYDVKM. This CDR3 is 12 amino acids long. The chain recombines TRBV28 with TRBJ2-7; the match to TRBD1 covers 7 bases. Source: peripheral blood, taken on day 0 of AZD1222 vaccination. The sequence was obtained from an adult in good health. The CDR3, as DNA: TGTGCCAGCCGGACAGGATCCTACGAGCAGTACTTC. It yields the protein CASRTGSYEQYF.